The clone carrying this T cell receptor beta chain was recorded a few times. Per the study methods: How many nucleated cells were present was estimated from reference gene primer amplification. Produced via immunoSEQ multiplex PCR; TCRdb's table is partial and in-frame only. The V and J calls and clone size come from that table; D and trimming were worked out from the DNA. The repertoire consists of about 220,000 clones, with 65% to 85% occurring once and the leading ten covering about 7%. The CDR3 runs to 14 residues. The germline V gene has CDR1 SGHRS and CDR2 YFSETQ. Trimming left V 0 bases short and J 1 base short, with 7 bases between. The data were taken from a study of blood T cell repertoires in COVID-19. Background on the study: T cells, B-cell-depleted T cells, or PBMCs supplied cDNA or gDNA.

Across about two dozen US areas, participants ranged in age from 18 to 89 years. The sample consisted of PBMCs or T cells enriched from blood (not recorded which). The TCR was taken from a woman aged 40 to 49 who had recovered from COVID-19. This sequence joins TRBV5-1 and TRBJ1-1; D remains ambiguous. The CDR3 sequence: CASSLAQSNTEAFF. CDR3 coding DNA: TGCGCCAGCAGCTTGGCTCAGTCGAACACTGAAGCTTTCTTT.